This T cell receptor (beta chain) comes out of a study of shared T cell receptors in the human thymus. This clone occurred once. Trimming shortened V by 3 bases and J by 5 bases, and 25 bases separated the two germline ends. The CDR3 is 18 amino acids. CDR1 is KGHSH, CDR2 LQKENI, per germline. Sequencing used immunoSEQ multiplex PCR; TCRdb keeps in-frame clones, though not all of them. Here the sample spans hundreds of thousands of clones, over 75% being singletons. These data were also reused for a study on human thymus T cells. From that second work: Each of the donors was a healthy Finnish infant who was undergoing open corrective cardiac surgery for congenital heart defects. Resected material from corrective heart surgery provided the thymus tissue analysed. In thymic and blood repertoires alike, V and J usage looked biased. Related research found strongly overlapping thymic repertoires in unrelated individuals.

The chain uses TRBV18 and TRBJ2-5, with TRBD2 as a possible D gene (6 bases). Sequenced sample: thymocytes. The sequence was obtained from a boy younger than two with a congenital heart defect. As DNA, the CDR3 is TGTGCCAGCTCACCGACGCTTCGACGGGAGTCGGGGGATGAGACCCAGTACTTC. This codes for CASSPTLRRESGDETQYF.